These T cell receptor beta chains were read from a single sample in a study of T cell repertoires in cytomegalovirus infection. TCRdb processed the reads anew with MiXCR; each CDR3 protein has one entry. The table lists more than 650,000 distinct CDR3 sequences, 35% to 40% of them singletons. Specimen: PBMCs. The receptors here all came from a human donor in good health (CMV status not recorded). Some clones in this sample may be carry-over from other donors' samples. CDR3s include the opening cysteine and the closing phenylalanine or tryptophan. The order of the fields is V gene, clone size, CDR3 length, J gene, D gene, CDR3 protein, CDR3 DNA. A D gene is named only where the DNA matches it firmly. Where a row states a size, it is once, few, many or the class of an expanded clone; other rows omit it.

TRBV7-2,many,14,TRBJ1-1,.,CASSSGEVNTEAFF,TGTGCCAGCAGCTCCGGGGAGGTGAACACTGAAGCTTTCTTT
TRBV7-9,few,14,TRBJ2-3,.,CASRHTGSTDTQYF,TGTGCCAGCAGACATACGGGAAGCACAGATACGCAGTATTTT
TRBV6-6,.,12,TRBJ1-1,.,CASSYRASQAFF,TGTGCCAGCAGTTACCGAGCATCCCAAGCTTTCTTT
TRBV28,many,13,TRBJ2-7,TRBD2,CASSLPYRDGGDF,TGTGCCAGCAGTCTACCTTATAGGGACGGGGGGGACTTC
TRBV7-9,.,12,TRBJ2-7,.,CASQDSSYEQYF,TGTGCCAGCCAGGACAGCTCCTACGAGCAGTACTTC
TRBV7-2,many,17,TRBJ2-2,TRBD2,CASRRGLAGAPAGELFF,TGTGCCAGCAGAAGGGGACTAGCGGGAGCTCCCGCCGGGGAGCTGTTTTTT
TRBV3-1,.,15,TRBJ2-7,.,CASSQEIPTSYEQYF,TGTGCCAGCAGCCAAGAGATCCCGACGTCCTACGAGCAGTACTTC
TRBV6-5,.,15,TRBJ1-1,.,CASSYTANLNTEAFF,TGTGCCAGCAGTTATACAGCTAACCTGAACACTGAAGCTTTCTTT
TRBV5-1,once,14,TRBJ2-7,.,CASSLYGGEYEQYF,TGCGCCAGCAGCTTGTATGGGGGCGAATACGAGCAGTACTTC
TRBV20-1,once,15,TRBJ1-1,.,CSATGAGTVNTEAFF,TGCAGTGCTACGGGGGCCGGGACGGTGAACACTGAAGCTTTCTTT
TRBV7-2,many,15,TRBJ2-7,TRBD2,CASSYGTSGLYEQYF,TGTGCCAGCAGCTATGGGACTAGCGGGTTATACGAGCAGTACTTC
TRBV20-1,few,11,TRBJ2-7,TRBD1,CSALLGQGQYF,TGCAGTGCTCTACTCGGACAGGGGCAGTACTTC
TRBV12-3/TRBV12-4,few,16,TRBJ2-2,TRBD2,CASSLELAEDTGELFF,TGTGCCAGCAGTTTAGAACTAGCGGAGGACACCGGGGAGCTGTTTTTT
TRBV9,.,12,TRBJ2-2,.,CASSVAAGELFF,TGTGCCAGCAGCGTAGCGGCCGGGGAGCTGTTTTTT
TRBV6-5,.,17,TRBJ2-3,.,CASSYTQTTSSTDTQYF,TGTGCCAGCAGTTACACCCAAACAACTTCTAGCACAGATACGCAGTATTTT
TRBV28,.,14,TRBJ2-1,.,CASSLVEGRNEQFF,TGTGCCAGCAGCCTCGTTGAGGGTCGCAATGAGCAGTTCTTC
TRBV7-8,few,17,TRBJ2-3,TRBD2,CASSLGLVAGGPDTQYF,TGTGCCAGCAGCTTAGGACTGGTTGCGGGGGGGCCAGATACGCAGTATTTT
TRBV19,.,13,TRBJ2-7,.,CASKRQDDYEQYF,TGTGCCAGTAAGCGACAGGATGATTACGAGCAGTACTTC
TRBV2,.,13,TRBJ2-7,.,CASSRDVAYEQYF,TGTGCCAGCAGTCGGGACGTCGCCTACGAGCAGTACTTC
TRBV7-2,few,11,TRBJ2-1,.,CASRYYNKQFF,TGTGCCAGCAGATACTACAATAAGCAGTTCTTC